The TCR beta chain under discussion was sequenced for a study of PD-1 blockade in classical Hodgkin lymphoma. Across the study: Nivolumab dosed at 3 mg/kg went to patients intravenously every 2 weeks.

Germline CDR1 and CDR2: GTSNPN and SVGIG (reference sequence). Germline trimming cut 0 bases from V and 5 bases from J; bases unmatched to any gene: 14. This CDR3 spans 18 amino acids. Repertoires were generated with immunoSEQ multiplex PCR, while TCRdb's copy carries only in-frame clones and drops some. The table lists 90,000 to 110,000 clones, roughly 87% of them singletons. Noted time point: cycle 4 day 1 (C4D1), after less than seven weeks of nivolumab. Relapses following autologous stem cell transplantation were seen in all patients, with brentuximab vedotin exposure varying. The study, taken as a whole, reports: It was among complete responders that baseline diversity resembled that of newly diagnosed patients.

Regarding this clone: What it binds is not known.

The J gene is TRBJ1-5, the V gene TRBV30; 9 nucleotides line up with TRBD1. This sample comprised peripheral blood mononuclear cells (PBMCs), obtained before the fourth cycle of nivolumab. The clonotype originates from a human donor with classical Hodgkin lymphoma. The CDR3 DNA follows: TGTGCCTGGAGTGTACGAGGGAGCGGACAGGGGAGGTATCAGCCCCAGCATTTT. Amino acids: CAWSVRGSGQGRYQPQHF.